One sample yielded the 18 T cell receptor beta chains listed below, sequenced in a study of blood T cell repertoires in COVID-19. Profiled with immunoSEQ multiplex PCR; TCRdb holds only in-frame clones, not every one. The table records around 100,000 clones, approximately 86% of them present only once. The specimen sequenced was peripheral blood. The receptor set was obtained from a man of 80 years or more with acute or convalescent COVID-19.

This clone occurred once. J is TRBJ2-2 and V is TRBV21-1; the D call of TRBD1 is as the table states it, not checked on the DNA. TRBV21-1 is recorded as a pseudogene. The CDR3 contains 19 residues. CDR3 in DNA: TGTGCCAGCAGCCCAACCCCCTGGAACCGGGACAATTACACCGGGGAGCTGTTTTTT. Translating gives CASSPTPWNRDNYTGELFF.

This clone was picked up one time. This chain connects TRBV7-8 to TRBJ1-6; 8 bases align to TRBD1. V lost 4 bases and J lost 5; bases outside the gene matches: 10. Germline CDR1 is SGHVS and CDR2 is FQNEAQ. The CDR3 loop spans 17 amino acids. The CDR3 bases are TGTGCCAGCAGCTACCGAATGGACAGGGTTAATAATTCACCCCTCCACTTT. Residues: CASSYRMDRVNNSPLHF.

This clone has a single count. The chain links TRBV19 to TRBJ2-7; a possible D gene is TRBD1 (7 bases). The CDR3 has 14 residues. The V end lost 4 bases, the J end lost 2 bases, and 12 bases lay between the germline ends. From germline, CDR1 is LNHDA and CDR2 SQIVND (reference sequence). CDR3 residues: CASSRPGGTYEQYF. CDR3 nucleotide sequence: TGTGCCAGTAGTAGGCCAGGGGGGACCTACGAGCAGTACTTC.

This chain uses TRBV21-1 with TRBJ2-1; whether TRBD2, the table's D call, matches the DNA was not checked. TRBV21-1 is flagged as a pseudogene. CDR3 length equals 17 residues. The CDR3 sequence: CASSKASPSGRAVEQFF. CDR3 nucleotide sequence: TGTGCCAGCAGCAAAGCCTCCCCTAGCGGGAGGGCCGTTGAGCAGTTCTTC.

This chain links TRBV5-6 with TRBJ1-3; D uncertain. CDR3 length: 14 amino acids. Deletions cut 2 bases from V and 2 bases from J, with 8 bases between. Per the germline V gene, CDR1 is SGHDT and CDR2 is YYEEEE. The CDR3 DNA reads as TGTGCCAGCAGCTTCTCCGTTCCTGGAAACACCATATATTTT. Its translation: CASSFSVPGNTIYF.

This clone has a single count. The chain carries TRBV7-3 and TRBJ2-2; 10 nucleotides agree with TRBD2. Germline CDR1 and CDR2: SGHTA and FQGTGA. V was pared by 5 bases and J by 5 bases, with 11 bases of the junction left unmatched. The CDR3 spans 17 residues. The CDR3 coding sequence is TGTGCCAGCAGCCCAACAGGGACTAGCGCGACAACCGGGGAGCTGTTTTTT. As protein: CASSPTGTSATTGELFF.

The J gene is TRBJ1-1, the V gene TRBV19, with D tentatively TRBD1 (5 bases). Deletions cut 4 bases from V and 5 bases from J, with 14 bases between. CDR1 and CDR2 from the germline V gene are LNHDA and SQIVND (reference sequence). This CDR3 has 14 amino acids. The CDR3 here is CASSKRGLGTEAFF. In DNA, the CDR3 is TGTGCCAGTAGTAAACGGGGGTTGGGGACTGAAGCTTTCTTT. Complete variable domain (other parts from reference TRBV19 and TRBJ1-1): DGGITQSPKYLFRKEGQNVTLSCEQNLNHDAMYWYRQDPGQGLRLIYYSQIVNDFQKGDIAEGYSVSREKKESFPLTVTSAQKNPTAFYLCASSKRGLGTEAFFGQGTRLTVV.

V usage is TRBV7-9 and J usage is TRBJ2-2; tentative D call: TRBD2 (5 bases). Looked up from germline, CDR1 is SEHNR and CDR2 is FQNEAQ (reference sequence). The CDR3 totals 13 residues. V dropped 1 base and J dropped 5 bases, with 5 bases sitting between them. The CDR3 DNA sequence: TGTGCCAGCAGCTTAGGAGGGACCGGGGAGCTGTTTTTT. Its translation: CASSLGGTGELFF.

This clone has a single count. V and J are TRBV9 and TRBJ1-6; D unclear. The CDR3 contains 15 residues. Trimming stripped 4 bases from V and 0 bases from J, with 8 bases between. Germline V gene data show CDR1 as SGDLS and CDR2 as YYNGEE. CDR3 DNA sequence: TGTGCCAGCAGCCCCCGGGGCTCCTATAATTCACCCCTCCACTTT. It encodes CASSPRGSYNSPLHF. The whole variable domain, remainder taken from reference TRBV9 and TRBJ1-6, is DSGVTQTPKHLITATGQRVTLRCSPRSGDLSVYWYQQSLDQGLQFLIQYYNGEERAKGNILERFSAQQFPDLHSELNLSSLELGDSALYFCASSPRGSYNSPLHFGNGTRLTVT.

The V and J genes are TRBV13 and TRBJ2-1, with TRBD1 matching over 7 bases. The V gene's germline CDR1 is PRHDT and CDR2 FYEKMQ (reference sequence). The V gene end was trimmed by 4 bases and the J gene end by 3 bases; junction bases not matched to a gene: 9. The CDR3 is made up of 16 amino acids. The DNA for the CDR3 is TGTGCCAGCAGCTCCCTGACAGGGTTGAACTACAATGAGCAGTTCTTC. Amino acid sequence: CASSSLTGLNYNEQFF.

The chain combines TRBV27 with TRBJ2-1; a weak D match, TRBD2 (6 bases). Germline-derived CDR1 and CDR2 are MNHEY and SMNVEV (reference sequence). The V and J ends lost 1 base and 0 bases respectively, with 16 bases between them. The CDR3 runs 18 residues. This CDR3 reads CASSLWATGTFSYNEQFF. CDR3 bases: TGTGCCAGCAGTTTATGGGCGACCGGGACTTTCTCCTACAATGAGCAGTTCTTC.

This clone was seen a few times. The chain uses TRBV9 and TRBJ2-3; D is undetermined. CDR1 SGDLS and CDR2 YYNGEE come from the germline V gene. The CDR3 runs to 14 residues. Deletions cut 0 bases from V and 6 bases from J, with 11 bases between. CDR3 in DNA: TGTGCCAGCAGCGTAGCGGTAGCAACGGATACGCAGTATTTT. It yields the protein CASSVAVATDTQYF.

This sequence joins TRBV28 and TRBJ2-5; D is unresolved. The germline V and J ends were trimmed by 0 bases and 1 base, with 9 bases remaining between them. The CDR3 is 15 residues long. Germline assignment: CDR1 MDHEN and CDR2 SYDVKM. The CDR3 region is CASSLWVAAQETQYF. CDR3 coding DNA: TGTGCCAGCAGTTTATGGGTAGCAGCCCAAGAGACCCAGTACTTC.

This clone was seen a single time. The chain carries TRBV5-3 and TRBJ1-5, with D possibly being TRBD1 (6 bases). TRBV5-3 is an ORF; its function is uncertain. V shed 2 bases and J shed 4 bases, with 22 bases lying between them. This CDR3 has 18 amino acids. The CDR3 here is CARSFRNLPGQNNQPQHF. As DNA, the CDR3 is TGTGCCAGAAGCTTTAGAAATTTACCGGGACAAAATAATCAGCCCCAGCATTTT.

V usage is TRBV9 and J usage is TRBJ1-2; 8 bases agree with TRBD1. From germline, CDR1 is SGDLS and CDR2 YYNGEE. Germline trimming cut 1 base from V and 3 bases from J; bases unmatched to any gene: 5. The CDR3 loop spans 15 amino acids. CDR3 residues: CASSVKDRADYGYTF. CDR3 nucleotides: TGTGCCAGCAGCGTAAAGGACAGGGCGGACTATGGCTACACCTTC. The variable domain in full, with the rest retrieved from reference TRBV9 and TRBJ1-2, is DSGVTQTPKHLITATGQRVTLRCSPRSGDLSVYWYQQSLDQGLQFLIQYYNGEERAKGNILERFSAQQFPDLHSELNLSSLELGDSALYFCASSVKDRADYGYTFGSGTRLTVV.

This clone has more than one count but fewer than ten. CDR3 sequence reads: CATSADRLAGGVDEQFF. The CDR3 nucleotides are TGTGCCACCAGTGCCGACCGACTAGCGGGAGGAGTCGATGAGCAGTTCTTC. The chain combines TRBV24-1 with TRBJ2-1; 13 nucleotides match TRBD2. This CDR3 is 17 amino acids long. The V segment lost 5 bases and the J segment 8 bases; nucleotides outside the gene matches: 11. Germline-derived CDR1 and CDR2 are KGHDR and SFDVKD.

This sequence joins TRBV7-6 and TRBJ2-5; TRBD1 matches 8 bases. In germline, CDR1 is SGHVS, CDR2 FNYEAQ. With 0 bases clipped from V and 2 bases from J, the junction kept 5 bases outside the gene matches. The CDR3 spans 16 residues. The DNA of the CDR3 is TGTGCCAGCAGCTTAGCTTTACGGACAGGGCAAGAGACCCAGTACTTC. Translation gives CASSLALRTGQETQYF.

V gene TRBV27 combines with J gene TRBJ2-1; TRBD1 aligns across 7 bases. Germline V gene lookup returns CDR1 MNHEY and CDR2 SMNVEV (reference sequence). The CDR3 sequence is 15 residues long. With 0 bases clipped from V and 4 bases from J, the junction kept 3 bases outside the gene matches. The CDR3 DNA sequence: TGTGCCAGCAGTTTATCACGGGACAGTTACAATGAGCAGTTCTTC. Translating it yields CASSLSRDSYNEQFF.